Here is one T cell receptor (beta chain) with its context. The antigen remains unidentified. This sample was taken from a study of cytomegalovirus exposure and HLA in healthy donors. Use of 60 Vbeta and 13 Jbeta primers characterized the PCR. Clones were sequenced by immunoSEQ multiplex PCR, and TCRdb holds only the in-frame ones, with some missing. Among some 57,000 clones, less than 70% were seen once, and the ten largest hold about an eighth. Broader study findings: A later analysis showed TCR association rates differing by HLA locus, peaking at DRB1 and lowest at HLA-C. Earlier results showed most TCR beta V segments being productive about 87% or about 30% of the time. In a later analysis, at a false discovery rate of 0.05, fewer than 20,000 TCR beta sequences matched HLA alleles.

Sequenced sample: PBMCs. The sequence derives from a human donor in good health.

In nucleotides, the CDR3 is TGTGCCAGCAGCCCCCAGTACGAGCAGTACTTC. Amino acid sequence: CASSPQYEQYF. The rearrangement joins TRBV7-9 to TRBJ2-7; no definite D call. Per the germline V gene, CDR1 is SEHNR and CDR2 is FQNEAQ (reference sequence). The length of the CDR3 is 11 residues. Deletions cut 5 bases from V and 4 bases from J, with 6 bases between.